What follows describes a single T cell receptor (beta chain). This CDR3 has 15 amino acids. V lost 4 bases and J lost 6, with 18 bases in between. The germline V gene encodes CDR1 MGHDK and CDR2 SYGVNS. Under the authors' procedure: Amplification from reference gene primers served as the basis for estimated nucleated cell counts. Data came from immunoSEQ multiplex PCR; TCRdb stores just in-frame clones and leaves some out. V and J calls and clone size come straight from that table; D and trimming were deduced from the DNA. The sample contains around 88,000 clones, 81% of which appear only once. These data belong to a study of blood T cell repertoires in COVID-19. Whole-study context: Both acute and convalescent COVID-19 samples were obtained from the United States, Italy and Spain. Nucleic acid was either cDNA or gDNA, and it came from T cells, B-cell-depleted T cells, or PBMCs.

The sample consisted of peripheral blood. The chain carries TRBV25-1 and TRBJ1-2; the D gene is possibly TRBD1 (6 bases). The TCR was taken from a woman over 75 with acute or convalescent COVID-19. Here the CDR3 DNA reads TGTGCCAGCAGTGCCTCCGGGACAACAACCAATGGCTACACCTTC. Translation gives CASSASGTTTNGYTF.